The 29 T cell receptor beta chains given below trace back to one sample, sequenced in a study of blood T cell repertoires in COVID-19 (TCRdb year 2020). Libraries were made using the immunoSEQ multiplex PCR assay. Sourced from immuneACCESS, this table was stored by TCRdb with only in-frame sequences that have V and J called. A share of the clones is absent; for the studies checked, an unresolved V gene accounts for under half, and the remainder has no known explanation. This sample comprises around 300,000 clones, roughly 89% of them detected only once. Jointly, the top ten make up about 1.8% of the sample. The source material was PBMCs or T cells enriched from blood (not recorded which). These receptors were collected from a woman aged 40-49 years who had recovered from COVID-19.

This chain uses TRBV2 with TRBJ2-7; 11 nucleotides match TRBD1. CDR3 length equals 15 residues. Germline CDR1 SNHLY, CDR2 FYNNEI. Germline trimming cut 7 bases from V and 1 base from J; bases unmatched to any gene: 6. In DNA form, the CDR3 reads TGTGCCAGCACCCGGACAGGGGGCGAGTCCTACGAGCAGTACTTC. This codes for CASTRTGGESYEQYF.

The chain combines TRBV19 with TRBJ1-5, with a weak D call TRBD1 (6 bases). CDR1 is LNHDA, CDR2 SQIVND, per germline (reference sequence). Deletions cut 3 bases from V and 5 bases from J, with 11 bases between. CDR3 length: 14 amino acids. The CDR3 coding sequence is TGTGCCAGTAGTATTAAGGGGGTGGATCAGCCCCAGCATTTT. This encodes CASSIKGVDQPQHF. The variable domain in full, with the rest retrieved from reference TRBV19 and TRBJ1-5, is DGGITQSPKYLFRKEGQNVTLSCEQNLNHDAMYWYRQDPGQGLRLIYYSQIVNDFQKGDIAEGYSVSREKKESFPLTVTSAQKNPTAFYLCASSIKGVDQPQHFGDGTRLSIL.

The rearrangement links TRBV7-9 to TRBJ1-1, with a possible D match to TRBD1 (6 bases). CDR1 is SEHNR and CDR2 is FQNEAQ in the germline V gene (reference sequence). V was cut by 8 bases and J by 5 bases, with 15 bases left in between. This CDR3 contains 13 residues. The CDR3 sequence: CASRLRGRTEAFF. DNA of the CDR3: TGTGCCAGCCGTCTGCGGGGGCGGACTGAAGCTTTCTTT.

This clone was detected only a few times. This chain joins TRBV30 and TRBJ1-3; D not resolved. Germline-derived CDR1 and CDR2 are GTSNPN and SVGIG (reference sequence). V was cut by 2 bases and J by 0 bases, with 11 bases left in between. CDR3 length: 15 amino acids. The CDR3 sequence: CAWSRTGDSGNTIYF. For the CDR3, the DNA is TGTGCCTGGAGTCGAACTGGTGACTCTGGAAACACCATATATTTT.

This chain connects TRBV7-8 to TRBJ1-3, with D maybe TRBD1 (5 bases). The V gene lost 1 base and the J gene lost 0 bases, with 16 bases spanning the gap. Germline V CDR1 and CDR2: SGHVS, FQNEAQ. The CDR3 runs 18 residues. The CDR3: CASSLGGRVSSSGNTIYF. CDR3 nucleotides: TGTGCCAGCAGCTTAGGGGGGAGGGTCTCGAGCTCTGGAAACACCATATATTTT.

This chain connects TRBV30 to TRBJ1-1; TRBD1 is a possible D gene (5 bases). The V and J ends lost 5 bases and 3 bases respectively, with 16 bases between them. CDR1 is GTSNPN and CDR2 is SVGIG in the germline V gene (reference sequence). The CDR3 is 14 amino acids. CDR3 protein: CAWVLLGLDTEAFF. For the CDR3, the DNA is TGTGCCTGGGTTTTATTGGGGCTTGACACTGAAGCTTTCTTT.

This chain links TRBV7-6 with TRBJ2-2; D is perhaps TRBD1 (7 bases). Germline lookup yields CDR1 SGHVS and CDR2 FNYEAQ. The CDR3 has 17 amino acids. Between the trimmed V and J ends, which lost 4 bases and 1 base, there was a span of 16 bases. CDR3 protein: CASSSLQGGQNTGELFF. CDR3 sequence (DNA): TGTGCCAGCAGCTCCCTCCAGGGGGGACAGAACACCGGGGAGCTGTTTTTT.

The genes are TRBV2 and TRBJ2-5; possibly TRBD1 for D (5 bases). The CDR3 has 15 amino acids. The V gene lost 1 base and the J gene lost 5 bases, with 14 bases spanning the gap. Germline lookup yields CDR1 SNHLY and CDR2 FYNNEI. The CDR3 sequence is CASSEGGPLGETQYF. CDR3 in DNA: TGTGCCAGCAGTGAAGGGGGCCCCTTGGGGGAGACCCAGTACTTC.

The CDR3 nucleotides are TGTGCCAGCAGCTTAGCCTCGTCAGGGATCTATGGCTACACCTTC. As protein: CASSLASSGIYGYTF. This chain connects TRBV7-9 to TRBJ1-2; D is possibly TRBD1 (5 bases). Per germline, CDR1 SEHNR and CDR2 FQNEAQ (reference sequence). The CDR3 loop spans 15 amino acids. V lost 0 bases and J lost 4, with 12 bases in between.

This clone was recorded once. The gene calls are TRBV7-2 and TRBJ2-2; 9 bases match TRBD1. J gave up 3 bases and V 5 bases, and 4 bases lay outside the gene matches. Germline assignment: CDR1 SGHTA and CDR2 FQGNSA. The CDR3 is made up of 15 amino acids. The CDR3 protein is CASSPDRGDTGELFF. CDR3 nucleotide sequence: TGTGCCAGCAGCCCCGACAGGGGGGACACCGGGGAGCTGTTTTTT.

The J gene is TRBJ2-1, the V gene TRBV5-1, with 9 bases that match TRBD2. The CDR3 covers 16 residues. The ends lost 1 base at V and 6 bases at J; junction bases unmatched: 8. Germline CDR1 is SGHRS and CDR2 is YFSETQ. CDR3: CASSLMDAGGGNEQFF. The CDR3 DNA sequence: TGCGCCAGCAGCTTGATGGATGCGGGAGGGGGCAATGAGCAGTTCTTC.

The rearrangement joins TRBV18 to TRBJ2-7, with D perhaps matching TRBD1 (6 bases). The CDR3 has 16 residues. V was cut by 0 bases and J by 0 bases, with 12 bases left in between. In germline, CDR1 is KGHSH, CDR2 LQKENI. This chain's CDR3 is CASSPPGALLSYEQYF. The DNA for the CDR3 is TGTGCCAGCTCACCACCGGGGGCATTACTCTCCTACGAGCAGTACTTC.

This chain connects TRBV12-3 or TRBV12-4 to TRBJ1-5; unclear D gene. V lost 3 bases, J lost 2 bases, and 5 bases lay in between. This CDR3 has 13 residues. CDR3 bases: TGTGCCAGCAGTTTCCGTGGCAATCAGCCCCAGCATTTT. Protein product: CASSFRGNQPQHF.

The J gene is TRBJ2-1, the V gene TRBV6-2 or TRBV6-3; the D gene is possibly TRBD2 (6 bases). The CDR3 is 16 residues long. V was shortened by 6 bases and J by 7 bases, with 22 bases between the two germline ends. Germline values: CDR1 MNHEY, CDR2 SVGEGT. The CDR3 reads CASSRVRSEAGNEQFF. As DNA, the CDR3 is TGTGCCAGCAGCCGCGTTCGGTCCGAGGCGGGGAATGAGCAGTTCTTC.

This clone was found once. The CDR3: CASSDGTDYGGYTF. CDR3 coding DNA: TGCGCCAGCAGCGACGGGACAGATTACGGTGGCTACACCTTC. This chain joins TRBV5-1 and TRBJ1-2, with 7 bases fitting TRBD1. With 4 bases clipped from V and 7 bases from J, the junction kept 10 bases outside the gene matches. CDR1 SGHRS and CDR2 YFSETQ come from the germline V gene. The CDR3 is made up of 14 amino acids. The full variable domain, completed using reference TRBV5-1 and TRBJ1-2, is KAGVTQTPRYLIKTRGQQVTLSCSPISGHRSVSWYQQTPGQGLQFLFEYFSETQRNKGNFPGRFSGRQFSNSRSEMNVSTLELGDSALYLCASSDGTDYGGYTFGSGTRLTVV.

This clone was seen more than once but under ten times. The chain joins TRBV9 to TRBJ1-1; unclear D gene. From germline, CDR1 is SGDLS and CDR2 YYNGEE. The CDR3 is 14 amino acids. Trimming cost V 4 bases and J 6 bases, with 16 bases left between them. The CDR3 is CASSSRVESAEAFF. CDR3 in DNA: TGTGCCAGCAGCTCCAGAGTGGAGAGCGCTGAAGCTTTCTTT.

V gene TRBV28 combines with J gene TRBJ2-3; 11 bases are shared with TRBD2. There are 14 residues in the CDR3. Germline trimming cut 6 bases from V and 5 bases from J; bases unmatched to any gene: 4. Per the germline V gene, CDR1 is MDHEN and CDR2 is SYDVKM. Here the CDR3 reads CASRVAGGVDTQYF. The DNA for the CDR3 is TGTGCCAGCAGGGTAGCGGGGGGGGTAGATACGCAGTATTTT.

V and J are TRBV29-1 and TRBJ1-2; weak D call: TRBD1 (5 bases). Trimming shortened V by 6 bases and J by 7 bases, and 18 bases separated the two germline ends. Looked up from germline, CDR1 is SQVTM and CDR2 is ANQGSEA. This CDR3 region has 13 residues. CDR3 DNA: TGCAGCGTCCGCCCGGGGGACTCATTTGGCTACACCTTC. As protein: CSVRPGDSFGYTF.

Only a few counts were recorded for this clone. The chain recombines TRBV2 with TRBJ2-3, with 12 positions matching TRBD2. The CDR3 covers 17 residues. Germline V gives CDR1 SNHLY, CDR2 FYNNEI. The trim removed 7 bases at V and 3 bases at J, leaving 11 bases unmatched. The CDR3 bases are TGTGCCAGCACCATTGGGCTAGCGGGAGGGTTGACAGATACGCAGTATTTT. As protein: CASTIGLAGGLTDTQYF. Supplemented by reference TRBV2 and TRBJ2-3, the full variable domain reads EPEVTQTPSHQVTQMGQEVILRCVPISNHLYFYWYRQILGQKVEFLVSFYNNEISEKSEIFDDQFSVERPDGSNFTLKIRSTKLEDSAMYFCASTIGLAGGLTDTQYFGPGTRLTVL.

The chain uses TRBV7-2 and TRBJ2-5; 7 bases are a match to TRBD2. The V gene's germline CDR1 is SGHTA and CDR2 FQGNSA. V dropped 5 bases and J dropped 4; count of bases not matched to a gene: 13. The CDR3 has 16 residues. The CDR3 DNA is TGTGCCAGCAGCGGGGGGGGACGTTCATCGGCAGAGACCCAGTACTTC. Protein sequence: CASSGGGRSSAETQYF.

The chain couples TRBV5-4 to TRBJ2-7, with 8 positions matching TRBD1. The CDR3 is 15 amino acids. Looked up from germline, CDR1 is SGHNT and CDR2 is YYREEE (reference sequence). With 4 bases clipped from V and 2 bases from J, the junction kept 8 bases outside the gene matches. CDR3: CASSQTGEGPYEQYF. CDR3 nucleotide sequence: TGTGCCAGCAGCCAGACAGGGGAAGGGCCCTACGAGCAGTACTTC. Looking up the rest from reference TRBV5-4 and TRBJ2-7 gives the full variable domain: ETGVTQSPTHLIKTRGQQVTLRCSSQSGHNTVSWYQQALGQGPQFIFQYYREEENGRGNFPPRFSGLQFPNYSSELNVNALELDDSALYLCASSQTGEGPYEQYFGPGTRLTVT.

The chain uses TRBV7-2 and TRBJ2-2, with 14 nucleotides matching TRBD2. Germline V lookup: CDR1 SGHTA, CDR2 FQGNSA. The V gene end was trimmed by 8 bases and the J gene end by 5 bases; junction bases not matched to a gene: 7. The CDR3 runs 16 residues. CDR3 region: CASRPTSGRGTGELFF. The DNA for the CDR3 is TGTGCCAGCCGCCCGACTAGCGGGAGGGGGACCGGGGAGCTGTTTTTT.

The sample holds one count of this clone. The V call is TRBV5-1, the J call TRBJ2-3; 12 bases agree with TRBD2. Trimming took 5 bases from V and 6 from J; bases not matched to a gene: 10. The CDR3 totals 16 residues. The germline gives CDR1 SGHRS, CDR2 YFSETQ. Written as DNA, the CDR3 is TGCGCCAGCAGACCAACTAGCGGGGGGCCGGGGGATACGCAGTATTTT. It is translated as CASRPTSGGPGDTQYF.

The V gene is TRBV7-2, the J gene TRBJ2-7; a possible D gene is TRBD2 (6 bases). The CDR3 has 17 amino acids. The germline V and J ends were trimmed by 2 bases and 2 bases, with 19 bases remaining between them. The V gene's germline CDR1 is SGHTA and CDR2 FQGNSA. The CDR3 bases are TGTGCCAGCAGCTTATTTGGCGGGACCGCCTCGGCCTACGAGCAGTACTTC. This translates into CASSLFGGTASAYEQYF.

The chain combines TRBV19 with TRBJ1-1; TRBD1 is a possible D gene (5 bases). The CDR3 loop spans 17 amino acids. Germline CDR1 and CDR2: LNHDA and SQIVND (reference sequence). V was shortened by 5 bases and J by 4 bases, with 23 bases between the two germline ends. Written as DNA, the CDR3 is TGTGCCAGTAGTCCCACAGGAATAACCTTTAGAGGCACTGAAGCTTTCTTT. It translates to CASSPTGITFRGTEAFF.

This chain joins TRBV6-5 and TRBJ1-6, with D perhaps TRBD1 (6 bases). CDR3 length: 13 residues. CDR1 and CDR2 from the germline V gene are MNHEY and SVGAGI. With 4 bases removed from V and 11 bases from J, the gap between germline ends came to 12 bases. CDR3 sequence reads: CASSSRRGTPLHF. The CDR3 DNA is TGTGCCAGCAGTTCACGAAGGGGGACACCCCTCCACTTT.

As for this clone: Other DNA sequences in this specimen translate into the identical CDR3. This chain joins TRBV30 and TRBJ1-5; 9 bases line up with TRBD1. Germline assignment: CDR1 GTSNPN and CDR2 SVGIG (reference sequence). The CDR3 spans 13 residues. V lost 1 base, J lost 5 bases, and 0 bases stayed unmatched. CDR3 protein: CAWSGQGDQPQHF. As DNA, the CDR3 is TGTGCCTGGAGTGGACAGGGGGATCAGCCCCAGCATTTT.

The J gene is TRBJ1-1, the V gene TRBV19; 9 bases align to TRBD1. This CDR3 comprises 14 residues. J gave up 6 bases and V 9 bases, and 11 bases lay outside the gene matches. Germline CDR1 LNHDA, CDR2 SQIVND (reference sequence). The CDR3 loop reads CASTKDRGFAEAFF. The DNA of the CDR3 is TGTGCCAGCACGAAGGACAGGGGATTCGCTGAAGCTTTCTTT.

The genes are TRBV3-1 (or the pseudogene TRBV3-2) and TRBJ2-2; 10 bases agree with TRBD2. Germline V gene lookup returns CDR1 LGHDT and CDR2 YNNKEL (reference sequence). Germline trimming cut 1 base from V and 5 bases from J; bases unmatched to any gene: 4. This CDR3 spans 16 amino acids. In nucleotides, the CDR3 is TGTGCCAGCAGCCAAGGAGCTAGCGGGAGAACCGGGGAGCTGTTTTTT. Amino acid sequence: CASSQGASGRTGELFF.